The present entry profiles one T cell receptor beta chain with its context. Its binding antigen is unknown. The record has no base qualities; no much larger clone is one base away. The cohort was made up of several hundred healthy bone marrow donors. Cohort members were all nominally healthy when sampled, although unrecorded immune exposures were likely present. The donor tested CMV seronegative and was one of the 352 seronegative cohort members. Every donor gave a peripheral blood sample, and the peripheral blood mononuclear cells from that sample were used for TCR beta sequencing. Genomic DNA extraction from the blood cell samples was performed with the Qiagen DNeasy Blood Extraction Kit. The germline V gene provides CDR1 SGHRS and CDR2 YFSETQ. There are 14 amino acids in the CDR3, from cysteine to phenylalanine inclusive. Of the read, only the CDR3 DNA is kept; its 42 bases are in frame from base 1. The junction shows trimming of 1 base on V and 8 bases on J, plus 10 bases between the germline ends.

The data were obtained in a study of cytomegalovirus exposure and HLA in healthy donors (dated by TCRdb to the late 2010s). Background on the whole study: According to an earlier analysis of a few hundred of the donors, about 180 million T cells yielded 120 million or so unique TCR beta sequences and approximately 280 Gb of sequence data. The study aimed to test whether cataloging public T cell receptors could reveal signatures of past pathogen exposure. About five DR-DQ haplotypes were treated as single units for association and clustering because of strong linkage in the cohort. A later analysis re-analyzed previously published TCR beta repertoires from about 730 donors and added high-resolution HLA genotyping to study TCR occurrence patterns. High-throughput TCR immunosequencing, statistical association of individual TCRs with disease status, and machine learning were combined to predict cytomegalovirus infection status. Along with the roughly 610-subject first cohort, a separate validation cohort of 120 different subjects was used. The study profiled the T cell repertoires of some 610 subjects by immunosequencing and related them to cytomegalovirus serostatus. In a later genetic analysis, genome-wide SNP genotypes for about 65% of the roughly 700 donors were used, and that subset was treated as a discovery cohort. The genetic ancestry cluster associated with self-reported Caucasian donors included about four fifths of the roughly 400 genotyped donors. Alongside the repertoire data, information on donor age, sex, ethnicity and CMV serostatus was compiled. Roughly 300 gigabases of sequencing data and around 87 million unique TCR sequences were included in an early release covering 500 to 750 HLA-typed donors. The number of donors typed differed by locus, with about 620-630 for A, B, C, DRB1 and DQB1, around 500 for DQA1, approximately 580 for DPA1, and over 400 for DPB1. Among 350 to 400 genotyped donors of the cohort, an average of around 240,000 unique TCR beta nucleotide sequences were sequenced per donor, roughly 20% of them non-productive. In the later analysis, no new phenotypic data were used to find candidate immune exposures; instead, reliance was placed on TCR beta sequences and their occurrence across donors. To decide whether each TCR beta V gene segment behaved as functional or pseudogenic, an earlier analysis of some 580 of the donors relied on high-throughput TCR beta sequencing. All discovery cohort repertoires had been generated on a single sequencing platform. HLA typing included class I and class II loci at four-digit resolution.

Findings and caveats that apply to the study as a whole: The presence/absence analyses assumed that sequencing depth was roughly uniform across donors, and that assumption may not be true. Compared with equally common non-associated chains, HLA-associated TCR beta chains in a later analysis were more clonally expanded and had lower generation probabilities. Strong co-occurrence of HLA alleles, especially DR and DQ, made assigning TCR associations to individual alleles difficult. In a later genetic analysis, fewer N-insertions in productive TCRs were reported among donors in an Asian-associated ancestry cluster than the 666-donor mean. About 17 rarely observed V segments, including chromosome 9 orphons, were excluded from the earlier analysis of approximately 500 of the donors because counts were too low. The classifier was reported to diagnose cytomegalovirus status with high specificity and sensitivity in both the original cohort and the validation cohort. Three of the identified cytomegalovirus-associated TCR beta chains were confirmed in vitro to be specific for cytomegalovirus antigens. A further reported finding was that TCR beta sequences accurately predicted the HLA-A and HLA-B alleles for most subjects in the first cohort. A later analysis reported that several top co-occurrence clusters appeared linked to parvovirus B19, influenza, CMV and Epstein-Barr virus. For the cohort, immune exposure information was limited to CMV serostatus. Specific HLA alleles were associated with 16,951 TCR beta sequences at a false discovery rate of 0.05 in a later analysis. A total of roughly 160 TCR beta chains were listed by the study as associated with cytomegalovirus. Correlated functional status among segregating V segments might reflect linkage disequilibrium, but an unknown experimental factor could not be ruled out. Across donors, most TCR sequences were observed very rarely, whereas some public TCRs were present in many individuals. In a later genetic analysis, a missense DCLRE1C variant was associated with V-gene and J-gene trimming of TCR beta chains, and the association was replicated in an independent cohort. In an earlier analysis of about 540 of the donors, most TCR beta V segments were observed in productive rearrangements about 90% or about 30% of the time, broadly matching IMGT annotations. In a later analysis, the rate of TCR association differed among HLA loci, with DRB1 alleles having the most associated TCRs and HLA-C alleles having the fewest. A later analysis found that most CMV-associated TCR beta chains appeared HLA-restricted, with HLA associations seemingly driven largely by CMV exposure. A cluster of highly shared sequence variants was judged likely to be a technical artifact of the sequencing pipeline. According to the authors, the approach could potentially be generalized to other disease states and immunological phenotypes. Some IMGT-functional V segments, including TRBV6-2 and TRBV6-3, could not be distinguished by the 87-base-pair reads and were therefore excluded. This cohort had only TCR beta chains sequenced, and the lack of alpha or paired-chain data limited which features could be detected. Because some donors lacked HLA typing at each locus, the association tests relied only on the typed subset.

The library was generated by the immunoSEQ multiplex PCR assay. The multiplex PCR relied on a mix of 60 forward primers for TCR Vbeta segments and 13 reverse primers for TCR Jbeta segments. The CDR3 region of rearranged TCR beta genes was amplified from genomic DNA by a multiplex PCR assay. The amplified TCR beta libraries were sequenced on the Illumina HiSeq System as 87-base-pair reads. The authors' analysis ran thus. In a later analysis, 80 million or so unique TCR beta chains were counted across the approximately 670 repertoires, and about 10 million of these chains were shared by at least two donors. To remove PCR and sequencing errors, raw reads were error-corrected and collapsed into unique sequences using a nearest-neighbor algorithm that merged closely related sequences. V, D and J gene segments were assigned by aligning CDR3 sequences to IMGT reference sequences. For a sequence to be retained, a match of at least six nucleotides to both a V gene segment and a J gene segment was required. A rearrangement counted as productive if the CDR3 had no stop codons and remained in frame with V and J, and every other rearrangement counted as non-productive. CDR3 was defined according to IMGT convention as the region running from the second conserved V-encoded cysteine to the conserved J-encoded phenylalanine. The earlier analysis of more than 450 of the donors excluded sequences that lacked an unambiguous match to a single V gene segment. In an earlier analysis of approximately 550 of the donors, V segments were called functional above 56.7% productive rearrangements and were called segregating when the between-donor standard deviation exceeded 5%. A statistical classification framework was built to diagnose cytomegalovirus status from the catalog of TCR beta chain sequences. In a later analysis, V and J genes were assigned by comparing TCR nucleotide sequences against IMGT/GENE-DB human TR gene sequences. A later analysis assigned CDR3 sequences and most-parsimonious VDJ recombination scenarios with the TCRdist pipeline. In a later analysis, every TCR beta chain was defined by the combination of its CDR3 amino acid sequence and its V-gene family, and reads without a unique V-gene family were dropped. In a later analysis, approximately 640 highly shared, low-generation-probability nucleotide sequences were removed to address suspected cross-contamination and a sequencing artifact. A later analysis calculated a clonal expansion index for each public chain from normalized within-repertoire ranks of inferred template counts. In a later analysis, generation probabilities were computed using a VDJ recombination model fitted to out-of-frame rearrangements, and the results were checked against IGoR. A later analysis scored TCR-TCR, TCR-HLA and TCR-CMV co-occurrence with hypergeometric tests, applying a repertoire-size bias correction to TCR pairs. To estimate false discovery rates, a later analysis permuted the HLA or CMV assignments 20 times. In a later analysis, co-occurring TCRs were grouped using DBSCAN, with TCRdist sequence similarity added in when clustering inside HLA-allele-positive subsets. Repertoires with fewer than 30,000 or more than 120,000 public chains, plus five repertoires with anomalous nucleotide sharing, were excluded from co-occurrence clustering. TCRdb's version of the immuneACCESS table is confined to in-frame rearrangements and falls short of the full clone set. An unresolved V gene accounts for under half of the shortfall where checked; the remainder is of unknown origin. That table is the source of V, J and clone size, and D and trimming were worked out from the DNA. For this sample there are 150,000 to 200,000 clones; around 62% appear just once. The ten largest clones represent around 2.9% of the sample.

The TCR comes from a man aged 35 to 55 in good health and CMV-seronegative. The chain joins TRBV5-1 to TRBJ1-6; the D gene is perhaps TRBD1, on 5 matching bases. Sample: PBMCs. The encoded CDR3 is CASSLLRGDSPLHF. The base sequence is TGCGCCAGCAGCTTGCTCCGGGGGGATTCACCCCTCCACTTT.